Listed below are T cell receptor beta chains from one sample, sequenced in a study of blood T cell repertoires in COVID-19. The repertoire was sequenced with immunoSEQ multiplex PCR; TCRdb's copy has only in-frame clones and lacks some. The sample holds 490,000 or so clones, 70% to 90% seen once. Sample: PBMCs or T cells enriched from blood (not recorded which). All receptors come from a woman aged 55-75 years who had recovered from COVID-19. The conserved cysteine and the conserved F or W are not part of the CDR3 here. Fields, in order: V gene, D gene, J gene, CDR3 protein. D genes are given only for firm matches.

>TRBV30|NA|TRBJ1-4
AWSVSNEKLF
>TRBV12-3/TRBV12-4|TRBD1|TRBJ1-2
ASSGQGEYT
>TRBV2|NA|TRBJ1-1
ASSPRQENTEAF
>TRBV24-1|TRBD1|TRBJ1-1
ATSDSGQGSTEAF
>TRBV2|TRBD1|TRBJ1-1
ASRETGIENTEAF
>TRBV19|NA|TRBJ2-2
ASSSNPGFIDGELF
>TRBV6-6|TRBD1|TRBJ1-1
ASSHRQGNTEAF
>TRBV19|NA|TRBJ1-3
ASRPGGASKRNTIY
>TRBV5-1|TRBD1|TRBJ2-2
ASSQDRVTGELF
>TRBV20-1|NA|TRBJ1-5
SASRAGSNQPQH
>TRBV2|NA|TRBJ1-5
ASRLTENSNQPQH
>TRBV20-1|NA|TRBJ1-3
SARSVATIY
>TRBV19|NA|TRBJ1-1
ASSSPPEGVPEAF
>TRBV10-2|TRBD2|TRBJ2-3
ASRGGTDTQY
>TRBV6-1|TRBD1|TRBJ1-5
ASSEADPKQGHQPQH
>TRBV11-2|TRBD1|TRBJ2-3
ASSPRTGRTDTQY
>TRBV2|NA|TRBJ1-1
ASSSRGQGTEAF
>TRBV12-5|TRBD2|TRBJ2-3
ASGLRGGLWGTDTQY
>TRBV2|TRBD2|TRBJ2-1
ASVPAGGRGNEQF
>TRBV5-5|NA|TRBJ2-5
ASSLSSGRIQETQY
>TRBV5-6|TRBD1|TRBJ2-5
ASSLVQGETQY
>TRBV12-5|TRBD2|TRBJ2-5
ASGLATRGEETQY
>TRBV30|NA|TRBJ1-3
ALNRAGNTIY
>TRBV18|TRBD2|TRBJ2-2
ASSLPGGSLARNTGELF
>TRBV10-1|TRBD2|TRBJ2-3
ASSLAGVPDTQY